This TCR beta chain emerged from a study of sequential checkpoint blockade in melanoma (dated by TCRdb to about 2019). A note on the overall study: In a 1:1 randomization, patients received either first-line nivolumab then ipilimumab (arm A) or ipilimumab then nivolumab (arm B). DNA from about a hundred pretreatment melanoma tumor samples underwent TCRbeta immunosequencing. Maintenance nivolumab was given following each of the two trial sequences. For approximately 23 patients, matched tumor biopsies were taken both before treatment and at week 13, after single-agent nivolumab (arm A) or ipilimumab (arm B). Around 80% of the matched pre- and post-treatment tumor biopsy pairs came from the same lesion. Summary of the overall study and its limitations: The response-prediction model combining TCR metrics and mutation burden needs validation in larger, independent patient cohorts. Within-arm analyses of tumor T-cell fraction were limited by small sample sizes and reduced statistical power. Tumor T-cell fraction and clonality were correlated with PD-L1 staining and CD8+ T-cell counts, but not with mutational load. In the nivolumab-first arm (arm A), an association was found between pretreatment tumor TIL clonality and response (P = .04). Patients whose tumor T-cell fraction and clonality increased by week 13 were about 30 times more likely to achieve clinical benefit.

This sample's treatment or condition label indicates: randomized to nivolumab then ipilimumab (arm A) or the reverse (arm B). No trial patient had received prior DNA-damaging chemotherapy. Samples came from patients with melanoma in CheckMate 064, a randomized, open-label phase II trial of sequential checkpoint blockade. Genomic DNA from formalin-fixed paraffin-embedded (FFPE) tissue samples served as the input for tumor TCR sequencing. TCRbeta CDR3 regions were immunosequenced from genomic DNA with the immunoSEQ Assay. Genomic DNA was amplified by bias-controlled multiplex PCR before high-throughput sequencing. As for the authors' bioinformatics: To quantify the absolute abundance of each unique TCRbeta CDR3 region, the sequences were collapsed and filtered. Clonality, defined as 1 minus Pielou's evenness, was calculated using productive rearrangements only. Tumor T-cell fraction was calculated by normalizing TCRbeta template counts to usable DNA, which was estimated from several housekeeping genes. A previously published method was used to identify clones whose frequencies were significantly greater in on-treatment samples than in baseline samples. TCRdb stores this immuneACCESS table with in-frame sequences only. Part of the clones is absent; in the studies checked, under half of the shortfall reflects unresolved V genes, and no reason is known for the rest. Clone size and V and J calls were adopted from that table, with D and trimming inferred from the DNA. Here the sample has more than 4,000 clones; 34% occur a single time. Over 9.5% of the sample rests with the top ten.

The CDR3 numbers 15 residues from cysteine through phenylalanine. Only the CDR3 portion is preserved as DNA: 45 bases, with reading frame beginning at the first base. The germline V gene (reference sequence) provides CDR1 SGHAT and CDR2 FQDESV. V loses 5 bases at its end and J loses 0 bases; junction bases beyond the gene matches: 3. This clone has only a few counts. What this receptor recognizes is not known. One base away there is no much larger clone; base qualities are not given. The chain is encoded by TRBV11-1 joined to TRBJ2-2, with 7 middle bases fitting TRBD2. The clonotype comes from a human donor with melanoma. The material was tumor tissue (inferred from file names), obtained from a patient given nivolumab and ipilimumab in sequence. The DNA is as follows: TGTGCCAGCAGCCTACGGGGGGCGAACACCGGGGAGCTGTTTTTT. Its amino acids are CASSLRGANTGELFF.